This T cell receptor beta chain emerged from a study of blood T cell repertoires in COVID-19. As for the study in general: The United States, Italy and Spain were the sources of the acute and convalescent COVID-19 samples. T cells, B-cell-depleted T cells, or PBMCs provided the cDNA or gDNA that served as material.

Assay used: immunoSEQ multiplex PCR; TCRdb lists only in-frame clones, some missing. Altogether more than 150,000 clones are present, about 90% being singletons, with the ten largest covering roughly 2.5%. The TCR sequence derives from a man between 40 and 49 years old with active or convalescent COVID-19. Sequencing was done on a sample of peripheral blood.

CDR3 sequence: CASSQESFHRGNEKLFF. The CDR3 region has the DNA TGCGCCAGCAGCCAAGAATCATTTCACAGGGGTAACGAAAAACTGTTTTTT. V and J are TRBV4-3 and TRBJ1-4, with TRBD1 matching over 7 bases. This CDR3 is built from 17 residues. Trimming at V came to 0 bases and at J to 8 bases, leaving 12 bases not matched to a gene. Germline V gene sequence: CDR1 LGHNA, CDR2 YSLEER.